In its sample, the clone carrying this T cell receptor (beta chain) was seen a few times. Its target is not known. The ends lost 0 bases at V and 1 base at J; junction bases unmatched: 7. Per the germline V gene, CDR1 is DFQATT and CDR2 is SNEGSKA (reference sequence). The CDR3 is made up of 16 amino acids. Clinical symptoms, serum thyroxine and TRAb, thyroid ultrasound and orbital computed tomography were used for the diagnoses. The authors obtained PBMCs from around 10 ml of fresh peripheral blood. These data come from a study of T cells in Graves' hyperthyroidism and ophthalmopathy. Study observations and caveats: The model foresaw ophthalmopathy a median about 6.1 months prior to onset. Most thyroid clonotypes expanded above 0.001 were also detected in blood.

RNA transcripts were the template for amplifying TCR beta CDR3 regions. The study used the HTBI primer set for a first-round RT-PCR of the TCR CDR3. TCRdb ran MiXCR on the multiplex PCR reads and lists one entry per CDR3 protein. This sample has more than 500,000 distinct CDR3 sequences, with around 15% found just once. The sequence was collected from a woman between 35 and 50 years old with Graves' hyperthyroidism. The specimen sequenced was blood. The V call is TRBV20-1, the J call TRBJ2-7, with 9 bases that match TRBD2. The chain's CDR3 is CSARDDFAGGSYEQYF. CDR3 sequence (DNA): TGCAGTGCTAGAGATGATTTCGCGGGAGGGTCCTACGAGCAGTACTTC.